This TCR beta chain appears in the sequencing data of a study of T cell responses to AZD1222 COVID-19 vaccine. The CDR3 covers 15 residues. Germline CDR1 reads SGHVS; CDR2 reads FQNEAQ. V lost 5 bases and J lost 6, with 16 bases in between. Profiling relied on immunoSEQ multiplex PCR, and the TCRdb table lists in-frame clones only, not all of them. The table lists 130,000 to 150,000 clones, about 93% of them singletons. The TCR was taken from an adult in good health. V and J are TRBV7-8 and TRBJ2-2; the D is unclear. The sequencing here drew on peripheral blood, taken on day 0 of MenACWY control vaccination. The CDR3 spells CASSRASGNAGELFF. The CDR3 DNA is TGTGCCAGCAGCCGAGCGTCGGGTAATGCCGGGGAGCTGTTTTTT.